This T cell receptor (beta chain) originates from a study of cytomegalovirus exposure and HLA in healthy donors. At the level of the study: Earlier work reported 90 million to 120 million unique TCR beta sequences from 150 million to 200 million T cells.

The PCR contained 60 Vbeta and 13 Jbeta primers. Sequencing used immunoSEQ multiplex PCR; TCRdb keeps in-frame clones, though not all of them. Found here are some 130,000 clones, approximately 61% of them singletons; the top ten hold over 1.5%. V shed 2 bases and J shed 5 bases, with 8 bases lying between them. Germline loops: CDR1 SGHAT, CDR2 FQNNGV. CDR3 size: 13 residues. With respect to this clone: The antigen is undetermined.

Those who donated were healthy bone marrow donors. Study findings and constraints: HLA-A and HLA-B allele assignments for most subjects were reportedly predicted accurately using TCR beta sequences. In a later analysis, a missense DCLRE1C variant was linked to TCR beta V- and J-gene trimming.

The genes are TRBV11-2 and TRBJ2-3; D gene ambiguous. The sample taken for sequencing was PBMCs. The sequence was collected from a human donor in good health. The CDR3, as DNA: TGTGCCAGCAGCTTACAGGTTGGAGATACGCAGTATTTT. Protein sequence: CASSLQVGDTQYF. Full variable domain (rest looked up from reference TRBV11-2 and TRBJ2-3): EAGVAQSPRYKIIEKRQSVAFWCNPISGHATLYWYQQILGQGPKLLIQFQNNGVVDDSQLPKDRFSAERLKGVDSTLKIQPAKLEDSAVYLCASSLQVGDTQYFGPGTRLTVL.